The rows below give T cell receptor beta chains drawn from one sample of a study of blood T cell repertoires in COVID-19. Clones were sequenced by immunoSEQ multiplex PCR, and TCRdb holds only the in-frame ones, with some missing. This sample has about 250,000 clones; around 84% occur once, and the top ten carry under 2%. Input material: PBMCs or T cells enriched from blood (not recorded which). The receptors were gathered from a woman aged 45 to 65 who had recovered from COVID-19. The CDR3 runs from the conserved cysteine through the conserved F or W.

j_call,v_call,cdr3_aa
TRBJ2-7,TRBV30,CAWTQYRDPSYEQYF
TRBJ2-1,TRBV7-9,CASSSRGSSYNEQFF
TRBJ1-2,TRBV7-6,CASSLNDGSGGVVAVKGYTF
TRBJ2-3,TRBV9,CASTPFLAGASTDTQYF
TRBJ1-3,TRBV18,CASSLISTDTIYF
TRBJ1-5,TRBV25-1,CASSEYPGDQPQHF
TRBJ2-7,TRBV5-1,CASRTDMSYEQYF
TRBJ2-4,TRBV6-5,CASRLLAVTKNIQYF
TRBJ1-2,TRBV5-4,CASSLGEQGNYGYTF
TRBJ2-3,TRBV2,CASSDKRLTDTQYF
TRBJ2-3,TRBV19,CASRGLAGVADTQYF
TRBJ1-1,TRBV29-1,CSAQRVQGAEAFF
TRBJ2-1,TRBV2,CASSDGLAGKQFF